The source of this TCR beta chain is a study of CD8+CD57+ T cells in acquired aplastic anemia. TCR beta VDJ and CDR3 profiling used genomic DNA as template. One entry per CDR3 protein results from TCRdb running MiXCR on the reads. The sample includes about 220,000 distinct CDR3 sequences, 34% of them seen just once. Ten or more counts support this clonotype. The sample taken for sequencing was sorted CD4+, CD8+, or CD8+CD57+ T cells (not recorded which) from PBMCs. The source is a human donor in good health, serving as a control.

DNA for the CDR3: TGCAGTGCGGACCGGGACAGGGGGCAAGACGAGCAGTACTTC. Its protein is CSADRDRGQDEQYF. The chain employs TRBV20-1 and TRBJ2-7, with 12 bases that match TRBD1. The CDR3 totals 14 residues. After removal of 6 bases from V and 5 bases from J, the junction contained 8 bases not matched to a gene. The germline gives CDR1 DFQATT, CDR2 SNEGSKA (reference sequence).